There are a few counts of the clone carrying this T cell receptor beta chain. TCRdb itself ran the RT-PCR reads through MiXCR, one entry per CDR3 protein. In the table there are about 700,000 distinct CDR3 sequences, approximately 14% of which are singletons. V was cut by 0 bases and J by 6 bases, with 14 bases left in between. The CDR3 loop spans 14 amino acids. Germline CDR1 reads DFQATT; CDR2 reads SNEGSKA (reference sequence). The receptor's source is a female donor in good health, serving as a healthy control. V and J are TRBV20-1 and TRBJ1-2, with a weak D call TRBD1 (5 bases). The sequenced sample was memory CD4+ T cells from blood. CDR3 protein: CSARDSGREDGYTF. CDR3 DNA sequence: TGCAGTGCTAGAGATTCGGGCAGGGAGGATGGCTACACCTTC.